The 15 T cell receptor beta chains in this list originate from one sample, sequenced in a study of neoadjuvant anti-PD-1 for oral cavity cancer. Described time point: after neoadjuvant nivolumab, at surgical resection. Clones were read by immunoSEQ multiplex PCR, and TCRdb kept only the in-frame ones, dropping some. The sample lists about 37,000 clones, over 30% seen once, with 16% in the top ten. This specimen consisted of tumor tissue, obtained after nivolumab (anti-PD-1) treatment. The source of these receptors is a person aged 35 to 85 with oral cavity squamous cell carcinoma.

The J gene is TRBJ2-7, the V gene TRBV11-1; no definite D call. The germline V and J ends were trimmed by 5 bases and 4 bases, with 18 bases remaining between them. The germline CDR1 and CDR2 sequences are SGHAT and FQDESV (reference sequence). This CDR3 has 15 amino acids. The CDR3 nucleotides read TGTGCCAGCAGCCGCCACGGGCGGAACGGGTACGAGCAGTACTTC. Its protein product is CASSRHGRNGYEQYF.

The chain carries TRBV9 and TRBJ1-1; TRBD1 aligns across 7 bases. Germline lookup yields CDR1 SGDLS and CDR2 YYNGEE. The junction had 7 bases not matched to a gene; V was cut back by 6 bases and J by 8 bases. The CDR3 runs 12 residues. DNA for the CDR3: TGTGCCAGCAAGGGGACAGCTGGGGAAGCTTTCTTT. This codes for CASKGTAGEAFF.

At least ten counts were recorded for this clone. The J gene is TRBJ2-1, the V gene TRBV11-3; 7 bases align to TRBD2. The CDR3 length is 12 residues. V lost 5 bases and J lost 9; bases outside the gene matches: 4. CDR1 and CDR2 from the germline V gene are SGHNT and YENEEA. CDR3: CASSRGESEQFF. Written as DNA, the CDR3 is TGTGCCAGCAGCCGGGGGGAGAGTGAGCAGTTCTTC.

The chain couples TRBV5-8 to TRBJ2-6; a possible D gene is TRBD2 (7 bases). CDR3 size: 17 residues. Germline V CDR1 and CDR2: SGHTS, YDEGEE. Trimming shortened V by 10 bases and J by 0 bases, and 20 bases separated the two germline ends. The CDR3 sequence is CAQTTGGASSGANVLTF. The CDR3 region has the DNA TGTGCCCAAACCACTGGGGGGGCCAGCTCTGGGGCCAACGTCCTGACTTTC.

This sequence joins TRBV5-4 and TRBJ1-2; D call uncertain. The CDR3 spans 15 residues. V lost 3 bases, J lost 7 bases, and 19 bases lay in between. Looked up from germline, CDR1 is SGHNT and CDR2 is YYREEE (reference sequence). As DNA, the CDR3 is TGTGCCAGCAGCTCCAACTTAGGCGGGCGAGGTGGCTACACCTTC. This gives the protein CASSSNLGGRGGYTF. Full variable domain (outside the CDR3, taken from reference TRBV5-4 and TRBJ1-2): ETGVTQSPTHLIKTRGQQVTLRCSSQSGHNTVSWYQQALGQGPQFIFQYYREEENGRGNFPPRFSGLQFPNYSSELNVNALELDDSALYLCASSSNLGGRGGYTFGSGTRLTVV.

The sample holds many counts of this clone. J is TRBJ2-7 and V is TRBV9, with 9 bases aligning to TRBD2. Looked up from germline, CDR1 is SGDLS and CDR2 is YYNGEE. V was clipped by 0 bases and J by 6 bases; unmatched bases: 7. The CDR3 has 15 residues. The CDR3 loop is CASSVGTGTSSEQYF. CDR3 DNA: TGTGCCAGCAGCGTAGGTACCGGGACTAGCTCCGAGCAGTACTTC. The complete variable domain, with remaining parts taken from reference TRBV9 and TRBJ2-7, reads DSGVTQTPKHLITATGQRVTLRCSPRSGDLSVYWYQQSLDQGLQFLIQYYNGEERAKGNILERFSAQQFPDLHSELNLSSLELGDSALYFCASSVGTGTSSEQYFGPGTRLTVT.

Ten or more counts support this clone. This chain links TRBV6-6 with TRBJ2-3; 10 positions match TRBD1. In germline, CDR1 is MNHNY, CDR2 SVGAGI (reference sequence). The CDR3 contains 13 residues. V shed 6 bases, J shed 6 bases, and the junction held 3 bases outside the gene matches. CDR3 residues: CASRTGGADTQYF. The CDR3 nucleotides read TGTGCCAGCAGGACAGGGGGCGCGGATACGCAGTATTTT.

The chain has TRBV14 and TRBJ2-7, with D possibly TRBD2 on 6 matching bases. The CDR3 is made up of 19 amino acids. V was shortened by 3 bases and J by 0 bases, with 24 bases between the two germline ends. Germline V gives CDR1 SGHDN, CDR2 FVKESK. DNA of the CDR3: TGTGCCAGCAGCCAGAGGACCCTTCCATTAGCGACTAGCTCCTACGAGCAGTACTTC. Amino acids: CASSQRTLPLATSSYEQYF.

The chain recombines TRBV6-5 with TRBJ2-1; the D is unclear. Germline V CDR1 and CDR2: MNHEY, SVGAGI. The ends were cut back, 6 bases at V and 0 bases at J, with 9 bases in the middle. This CDR3 spans 14 amino acids. CDR3 in amino acids: CASRPGSSYNEQFF. CDR3 DNA sequence: TGTGCCAGCAGACCAGGAAGCTCCTACAATGAGCAGTTCTTC.

CDR3 in DNA: TGCGCCAGCAGCTTATCCGTAGGCGCCTACAATGAGCAGTTCTTC. It specifies CASSLSVGAYNEQFF. The chain has TRBV5-1 and TRBJ2-1; D gene uncertain. The CDR3 covers 15 residues. Germline V gene data show CDR1 as SGHRS and CDR2 as YFSETQ. The V end was cut by 2 bases, the J end by 2 bases, with 11 bases between.

V and J are TRBV7-9 and TRBJ1-1, with D unresolved. Germline V gives CDR1 SEHNR, CDR2 FQNEAQ (reference sequence). The V end was cut by 0 bases, the J end by 5 bases, with 7 bases between. The CDR3 extends over 13 amino acids. The CDR3 DNA reads as TGTGCCAGCAGCTTAGCGGAATGGACTGAAGCTTTCTTT. This translates into CASSLAEWTEAFF.

This clone is medium-sized. The rearrangement uses TRBV30 and TRBJ2-5; D remains unclear. The CDR3 covers 11 residues. Per the germline V gene, CDR1 is GTSNPN and CDR2 is SVGIG (reference sequence). The V end lost 1 base, the J end lost 4 bases, and 4 bases lay between the germline ends. CDR3 nucleotides: TGTGCCTGGAGTGGGGCAGAGACCCAGTACTTC. It codes for CAWSGAETQYF.

This clone showed up just once. The CDR3 loop reads CASSSGLARTDTQYF. CDR3 DNA: TGTGCCAGCAGTTCAGGACTAGCGCGGACAGATACGCAGTATTTT. The chain combines TRBV6-6 with TRBJ2-3, with 9 bases aligning to TRBD2. J was trimmed by 3 bases and V by 4 bases; bases with no gene match: 5. The CDR3 length is 15 residues. The germline gives CDR1 MNHNY, CDR2 SVGAGI (reference sequence).

This sequence joins TRBV6-5 and TRBJ1-1, with D maybe TRBD1 (5 bases). The CDR3 covers 16 residues. Germline loops: CDR1 MNHEY, CDR2 SVGAGI. The ends were cut back, 0 bases at V and 2 bases at J, with 13 bases in the middle. The CDR3 loop is CASSYSNQGFNTEAFF. The CDR3 DNA sequence: TGTGCCAGCAGTTACTCGAATCAGGGATTCAACACTGAAGCTTTCTTT.

This clone appeared a few times. This chain links TRBV30 with TRBJ2-7; D is uncertain. Germline V CDR1 and CDR2: GTSNPN, SVGIG (reference sequence). Trimming removed 3 bases from V and 3 bases from J, with 6 bases in between. The CDR3 extends over 11 amino acids. The CDR3 coding sequence is TGTGCCTGGAGCCTACGCTACGAGCAGTACTTC. Translating gives CAWSLRYEQYF.